The sequence of this T cell receptor beta chain was determined in a study of CD8 T cells in Susac syndrome. While CD8+ and CD4+ T cells were isolated negatively, TEMRA cells were enriched by FACS. Reverse transcription of roughly 0.45 to 1 ug RNA was carried out with random hexamers. An immunoSEQ multiplex PCR generated amplified TCR beta CDR3 products spanning 54 Vbeta and 13 Jbeta. TCRdb reprocessed the immunoSEQ multiplex PCR reads via MiXCR and lists one record per CDR3 protein. The sample shows about 52,000 distinct CDR3 sequences, roughly 93% of them seen only once. Germline V gene sequence: CDR1 SNHLY, CDR2 FYNNEI. The CDR3 sequence is 15 residues long. With 1 base removed from V and 4 bases from J, the gap between germline ends came to 13 bases.

The TCR comes from a human donor with multiple sclerosis. The sample comprised CD8+ T cells from PBMCs. The chain couples TRBV2 to TRBJ2-5, with unresolved D. The CDR3 DNA sequence: TGTGCCAGCAGTGAAGGGGTGGGGTTATTAGAGACCCAGTACTTC. It translates to CASSEGVGLLETQYF.